The 12 T cell receptor beta chains given below trace back to one sample, sequenced in a study of T-cell reconstitution after alpha-beta-depleted transplantation in children. The TCRbeta library incorporated unique molecular identifiers. TCRdb reanalysed the PCR reads using MiXCR and keeps one entry per CDR3 protein. The sample has a few hundred thousand distinct CDR3 sequences; approximately 20% are singletons. Sequences were derived from PBMCs from the stem cell graft donor, sampled from the stem cell graft. These receptors were collected from a human donor who donated a stem cell graft to a child with acute myeloid leukemia.

There are many counts of this clonotype. The gene calls are TRBV20-1 and TRBJ1-5; a possible D gene is TRBD1 (5 bases). Germline V gene sequence: CDR1 DFQATT, CDR2 SNEGSKA (reference sequence). The CDR3 spans 14 residues. Between the trimmed V and J ends, which lost 2 bases and 0 bases, there was a span of 8 bases. The CDR3 sequence is CSARQGVSNQPQHF. The CDR3, as DNA: TGCAGTGCTAGACAGGGAGTTAGCAATCAGCCCCAGCATTTT.

This clonotype has only a few counts. V gene TRBV20-1 combines with J gene TRBJ2-7; possibly TRBD1 or TRBD2 for D (5 bases each). Germline V CDR1 and CDR2: DFQATT, SNEGSKA (reference sequence). Trimming left V 6 bases short and J 0 bases short, with 9 bases between. This CDR3 spans 12 amino acids. DNA for the CDR3: TGCAGTGCAGGTGGGGGCTCCTACGAGCAGTACTTC. This codes for CSAGGGSYEQYF.

This clonotype was counted between two and nine times. This sequence joins TRBV5-6 and TRBJ2-7; D call uncertain. Trimming cost V 1 base and J 6 bases, with 14 bases left between them. In germline, CDR1 is SGHDT, CDR2 YYEEEE. CDR3 length: 14 residues. Written as DNA, the CDR3 is TGTGCCAGCAGCTTGAGAGGAACAACCCTCGAGCAGTACTTC. The encoded protein is CASSLRGTTLEQYF.

This rearrangement joins TRBV4-3 to TRBJ2-1, with TRBD2 matching 7 bases. The germline CDR1 and CDR2 sequences are LGHNA and YSLEER. The CDR3 is made up of 16 amino acids. Losses at the gene ends were 8 bases for V and 1 base for J; bases not matched to a gene: 11. The CDR3 DNA reads TGCGCCAGCGCCCATTTTGCGGGAGTGTCCTACAATGAGCAGTTCTTC. Translating it yields CASAHFAGVSYNEQFF.

About this clonotype: Possible read error: a much larger clone is one base away. V is TRBV28 and J is TRBJ2-7; D is unresolved. Germline lookup yields CDR1 MDHEN and CDR2 SYDVKM. Trimming left V 5 bases short and J 5 bases short, with 4 bases between. The CDR3 runs 10 residues. CDR3 loop: CASSENEQYF. The CDR3 nucleotides are TGTGCCAGCAGTGAGAACGAGCAGTACTTC.

This clonotype has ten or more counts. This chain uses TRBV20-1 with TRBJ2-5; D possibly uses TRBD1 or TRBD2 (5 bases each). V gave up 2 bases and J gave up 4 bases, with 8 bases separating them. The CDR3 length is 12 residues. Germline lookup yields CDR1 DFQATT and CDR2 SNEGSKA (reference sequence). CDR3 amino acids: CSARQGRETQYF. DNA for the CDR3: TGCAGTGCTAGACAGGGACGAGAGACCCAGTACTTC.

V usage is TRBV10-3 and J usage is TRBJ2-7, with unresolved D. This CDR3 region has 13 residues. Per the germline V gene, CDR1 is ENHRY and CDR2 is SYGVKD. V lost 5 bases, J lost 3 bases, and 11 bases lay in between. The DNA of the CDR3 is TGTGCCATCAGTCCGGCAGGCCTCTACGAGCAGTACTTC. Translated, it gives CAISPAGLYEQYF.

This rearrangement joins TRBV6-5 to TRBJ2-7; D tentatively fits TRBD1 or TRBD2 (6 bases each). This CDR3 comprises 15 residues. CDR1 MNHEY and CDR2 SVGAGI come from the germline V gene. V was pared by 2 bases and J by 2 bases, with 13 bases between. The CDR3 bases are TGTGCCAGCAGTTACGGGGGGACAACGGCCTACGAGCAGTACTTC. It is translated as CASSYGGTTAYEQYF.

This clonotype was observed at least ten times. V is TRBV20-1 and J is TRBJ2-7, with D possibly called TRBD1 or TRBD2 (5 bases each). The V end lost 6 bases, the J end lost 0 bases, and 15 bases lay between the germline ends. Germline V gives CDR1 DFQATT, CDR2 SNEGSKA (reference sequence). CDR3 length: 14 amino acids. This CDR3 reads CSASGQLSSYEQYF. CDR3 bases: TGCAGTGCGAGCGGACAACTCAGCTCCTACGAGCAGTACTTC.

This clonotype was detected only once. The chain recombines TRBV6-1 with TRBJ2-3, with D possibly TRBD1 on 5 matching bases. The CDR3 runs 15 residues. V was pared by 1 base and J by 1 base, with 9 bases between. Germline V gene sequence: CDR1 MNHNS, CDR2 SASEGT. The CDR3 reads CASSEGGIGTDTQYF. CDR3 bases: TGTGCCAGCAGTGAAGGGGGCATTGGCACAGATACGCAGTATTTT.

This clonotype was counted a few times. DNA of the CDR3: TGTGCCACCAGTGACCGATACCGGGACAGCATATACGAGCAGTACTTC. Its protein product is CATSDRYRDSIYEQYF. This chain joins TRBV24-1 and TRBJ2-7; the match to TRBD1 covers 7 bases. CDR3 length: 16 amino acids. V lost 4 bases and J lost 4; bases outside the gene matches: 12. The germline V gene has CDR1 KGHDR and CDR2 SFDVKD.

CDR3 in amino acids: CSVQDRAETQYF. CDR3 DNA sequence: TGCAGCGTCCAGGACAGGGCCGAGACCCAGTACTTC. The rearrangement joins TRBV29-1 to TRBJ2-5, with 8 bases identical to TRBD1. CDR1 and CDR2 (germline): SQVTM, ANQGSEA. V trimming: 6 bases; J trimming: 5 bases; junction bases outside the gene matches: 5. This CDR3 is built from 12 residues.